The rows below give T cell receptor beta chains drawn from one sample of a study of shared clonotypes between healthy human individuals. The assay was immunoSEQ multiplex PCR, and TCRdb's table has in-frame clones only and misses some. The sample yields roughly 2.5 million clones, just over 90% seen once. Input material: naive CD4+ T cells sorted from blood. The receptors were sampled from a young man in good health. Each CDR3 is given with its conserved first and last residue. The order of the fields is J gene, V gene, D gene, clone size, CDR3 DNA, CDR3 protein. The D gene is left open where the match is weak. Not every row has a clone size; where given, it reads once, few, many or a size class.

TRBJ1-4,TRBV4-1,NA,NA,TGCGCCAGCAGTCCCCCCCGGAATAATGAAAAACTGTTTTTT,CASSPPRNNEKLFF
TRBJ2-1,TRBV7-2,NA,NA,TGTGCCAGCAGCCGGACGGGTGCGAGTGAGCAGTTCTTC,CASSRTGASEQFF
TRBJ2-2,TRBV5-1,NA,few,TGCGCCAGCAGCTTGGCCCTCCCGTCCGGGGAGCTGTTTTTT,CASSLALPSGELFF
TRBJ2-3,TRBV7-9,NA,once,TGTGCCAGCAGCTTATCAATACGGGTCGATAGCACAGATACGCAGTATTTT,CASSLSIRVDSTDTQYF
TRBJ1-2,TRBV5-1,NA,NA,TGCGCCAGCAGCCCTCGCTCTGGGGGGCAGGTTGGCTACACCTTC,CASSPRSGGQVGYTF
TRBJ1-6,TRBV7-2,TRBD1,NA,TGTGCCAGCAGCTTAACCTCGAGAGTGGGACAGGGTTTGACACCCCTCCACTTT,CASSLTSRVGQGLTPLHF
TRBJ2-3,TRBV7-8,NA,NA,TGTGCCAGCAGCCGAGACCCTAGCGTGAATACGCAGTATTTT,CASSRDPSVNTQYF
TRBJ2-1,TRBV12-5,TRBD1,NA,TGTGCTAGTGGTTTGGTAGTAGCAGGGGGCGCGAGCAATGAGCAGTTCTTC,CASGLVVAGGASNEQFF
TRBJ2-7,TRBV7-9,NA,once,TGTGCCAGCAGCTTAGCGGCCCCCCGCCACGAGCAGTACTTC,CASSLAAPRHEQYF
TRBJ2-7,TRBV27,TRBD1,NA,TGTGCCAGCAGGGAGATGGGACAGGGTTACGAGCAGTACTTC,CASREMGQGYEQYF
TRBJ1-1,TRBV10-2,NA,NA,TGCGCCAGCAGTGAGTCGGGGGAGAACACTGAAGCTTTCTTT,CASSESGENTEAFF
TRBJ1-2,TRBV7-8,NA,NA,TGTGCCAGCAGCGCTCGGGACCCCTGGCGTGGCTACACCTTC,CASSARDPWRGYTF
TRBJ1-1,TRBV6-5,NA,NA,TGTGCCAGCAGCTCCTTACAGGGAGGCGGCACTGAAGCTTTCTTT,CASSSLQGGGTEAFF
TRBJ2-7,TRBV6-5,TRBD1,NA,TGTGCCAGCAGAGGACAGGGGGCCCACGAGCAGTACTTC,CASRGQGAHEQYF
TRBJ1-1,TRBV28,TRBD1,NA,TGTGCCAGCAGTGTAACAGGGGGGTGGACTGAAGCTTTCTTT,CASSVTGGWTEAFF
TRBJ2-4,TRBV5-6,NA,NA,TGTGCCAGCAGCTTCCAAAACATTCAGTACTTC,CASSFQNIQYF
TRBJ2-2,TRBV5-1,NA,NA,TGCGCCAGCACTGGGACCGCCGGCACCGGGGAGCTGTTTTTT,CASTGTAGTGELFF
TRBJ1-4,TRBV7-6,NA,NA,TGTGCCAGCAGCTTCGGGTCGGCAGCAACTAATGAAAAACTGTTTTTT,CASSFGSAATNEKLFF
TRBJ1-4,TRBV4-2,NA,NA,TGTGCCAGCAGCCCTGAATCGGGCCCGGGGAAAGAAAAACTGTTTTTT,CASSPESGPGKEKLFF
TRBJ1-6,TRBV15,TRBD1,NA,TGTGCCACCAGCAGAGGGGACAGGGGTAATTCACCCCTCCACTTT,CATSRGDRGNSPLHF
TRBJ1-1,TRBV7-2,NA,NA,TGTGCCAGCAGCTTTATAGGAGTGAACACTGAAGCTTTCTTT,CASSFIGVNTEAFF
TRBJ1-3,TRBV2,TRBD1,NA,TGTGCCAGCAGTGTCGCTCGGACAGGCTCTGGAAACACCATATATTTT,CASSVARTGSGNTIYF
TRBJ2-7,TRBV18,NA,NA,TGTGCCAGCTCACCGCCCGCATCAGGCAGCGAGCAGTACTTC,CASSPPASGSEQYF
TRBJ2-7,TRBV7-2,NA,NA,TGTGCCAGCAGCTTAGCGGTGTTAGCCGGGCCCTACGAGCAGTACTTC,CASSLAVLAGPYEQYF
TRBJ1-6,TRBV10-3,NA,NA,TGTGCCATCAGGACGGACCCCTCTGGGCACTCACCCCTCCACTTT,CAIRTDPSGHSPLHF
TRBJ2-3,TRBV11-2,TRBD2,NA,TGTGCCAGCAGCCCGGGGAGGGGCGGACTCCCAGATACGCAGTATTTT,CASSPGRGGLPDTQYF
TRBJ2-3,TRBV9,NA,NA,TGTGCCAGCAGCTTTGGGGAAGTTGGGACAGATACGCAGTATTTT,CASSFGEVGTDTQYF
TRBJ2-4,TRBV28,NA,NA,TGTGCCAGCAGTTCGGTTCAGCATGACATTCAGTACTTC,CASSSVQHDIQYF
TRBJ1-3,TRBV7-8,NA,NA,TGTGCCAGCAGCTCCCGGGACTTTTCTGGAAACACCATATATTTT,CASSSRDFSGNTIYF